The T cell receptor beta chain under discussion was sequenced for a study of Graves' ophthalmopathy and Graves' hyperthyroidism. CDR1 and CDR2 (germline): MNHNY, SVGAGI (reference sequence). The CDR3 has 12 residues. In regard to this clonotype: This may stem from a read error, because a much larger clone lies one nucleotide away.

The study amplified TCR beta CDR3 regions using RNA transcripts. RT-PCR with HTBI primers came first, then second-round multiplex PCR. TCRdb ran MiXCR on the multiplex PCR reads and lists one entry per CDR3 protein. The sample holds some 1.1 million distinct CDR3 sequences; 35% to 40% are singletons and the top ten take around 10%. The TCR originated in an adult man with Graves' hyperthyroidism. The material sequenced was peripheral blood or thyroid tissue (not recorded which). The V call is TRBV6-6, the J call TRBJ2-6, with D perhaps TRBD1 or TRBD2 (5 bases each). The CDR3, as DNA: TGTGCCAGCATGACCGGGGCCAACGTCCCGACTTTC. The encoded protein is CASMTGANVPTF.